This T cell receptor beta chain is from a study of metastatic and nonmetastatic thyroid tumors. This clone was seen many times. Patients underwent thyroid surgery, and none had received any treatment before it. The CDR3 consists of 14 residues. The V segment lost 5 bases and the J segment 3 bases; nucleotides outside the gene matches: 5. CDR1 is MNHNS and CDR2 is SASEGT in the germline V gene. Per the original data handling: CDR3 differences across clinicopathological groups were used to build a distant-metastasis classifier for papillary thyroid cancer. Using MiXCR, TCRdb reanalyzed the PCR reads. It is TCRdb's table, rather than the study itself, that gives the V and J calls and clone size. The table includes tens of thousands of clones, about 20% detected once.

This rearrangement joins TRBV6-1 to TRBJ2-7, with 9 bases lining up with TRBD2. This TCR came from a female donor with papillary thyroid cancer or a benign thyroid nodule (not recorded which). Some clones in this sample may be carry-over from other donors' samples. Material: blood. The CDR3 DNA sequence: TGTGCCAGCAGTCTGACTAGCGGAGGCTACGAGCAGTACTTC. It is translated as CASSLTSGGYEQYF.